The source of this TCR beta chain is a study of T cell changes during pregnancy in multiple sclerosis. Germline V CDR1 and CDR2: SGHRS, YFSETQ. This CDR3 has 13 residues. V shed 4 bases and J 10 bases; nucleotides not matched to a gene: 8. The protocol was immunoSEQ multiplex PCR, while the TCRdb copy is restricted to in-frame clones and leaves out a portion. Among about 130,000 clones listed, about 95% were seen once. This TCR was sampled from a female donor with multiple sclerosis, enrolled in a pregnancy study. Sequences were derived from peripheral blood, sampled after pregnancy. The chain recombines TRBV5-1 with TRBJ2-1, with 7 bases lining up with TRBD1. DNA of the CDR3: TGCGCCAGCAGCACCGGGACAGTCGAGGAGCAGTTCTTC. It specifies CASSTGTVEEQFF.